The following is a TCR beta chain sequence with its context. The specificity of this receptor is unknown. No per-base quality is available; no much larger clone lies one base away. The CDR1 and CDR2 encoded by the germline V gene are SGHTA and FQGTGA. Relative to germline, V is 5 bases shorter and J is 4 bases shorter, with 14 bases between their ends. The CDR3, from cysteine to phenylalanine, totals 14 residues. The sequence is cut down to CDR3 DNA, 42 bases in frame from base 1. This sample is drawn from a study of beta chain features in type 1 diabetes (dated by TCRdb to 2016 to 2019). Broadly, across the study: No differences in mean age, gender distribution, total cell number or subset yield were found between patients and healthy donors. Across all samples, 107,917,701 sorted cells were examined, and cell number per subset correlated strongly with RNA yield. In the study, recently diagnosed type 1 diabetes patients and matched healthy donors were compared on the TCRB repertoires of their sorted circulating CD4+ T cell subsets. Naive and central memory subsets were obtained from all 30 or so donors, but regulatory and stem cell-like memory subsets were isolated from only 8 patients and roughly 8 healthy donors. Here is what the overall study found, with its caveats: PCR might favor shorter templates, but patient and control samples were amplified and corrected together, so any skew would affect both groups equally. Naive, central memory and regulatory TCRB repertoires appeared to be more similar among patients than among healthy donors. Because small numbers of individuals were included in the HLA sub-analyses, any influence of HLA type on TCRB rearrangement was left unresolved. Patients with type 1 diabetes made fewer insertions and deleted more nucleotides at VDJ recombination sites, implying thymic rearrangement abnormalities. Because cDNA rather than genomic DNA was sequenced, highly expressing activated cells could have been over-represented, although no difference in activation and CD3 levels was found between groups. In all four CD4+ subsets, TCRB CDR3 length was moderately but significantly shorter in type 1 diabetes patients.

The High Capacity cDNA Reverse Transcription Kit was used to reverse transcribe all of the isolated RNA, meaning that expressed TCRB transcripts were what got sequenced. Naive, central memory and regulatory T cell samples underwent deep immunoSEQ sequencing, averaging around 4 million total reads per sample. After sorted cells were lysed in RLT buffer, RNA was extracted with DNase-treated RNeasy Micro or Mini kits, with the choice depending on cell number. Each cell subset was processed separately to prevent cross-contamination, with patient and healthy donor samples processed together. Using the immunoSEQ multiplex PCR, TCRB sequences were amplified from cDNA into 87-bp fragments spanning the CDR3 region. Sequencing of the amplicons was done on the Illumina HiSeq platform. On the study's bioinformatics: PCR bias was computationally corrected using synthetic template baselines, reads within Hamming distance 2 were collapsed, and singletons that could not be merged were discarded. Reads were aligned against IMGT to assign V, D and J genes, CDR3 length and insertions or deletions at six rearrangement sites. Within each subset, clonotype counts were normalized to sorted cell number, and only after that were true diversity and Gini coefficients computed with the tcR R package. The overlap coefficient, calculated on TCRB nucleotide sequences, was used to measure repertoire sharing. Out-of-frame TCRB sequences from naive cells were analyzed to stand in for the pre-selection repertoire. TCRdb stores this immuneACCESS table with in-frame sequences only. Part of the clones is absent; in the studies checked, under half of the shortfall reflects unresolved V genes, and no reason is known for the rest. V, J and clone size derive from that table, while D and trimming were established from the DNA sequence. Recorded for this sample are 640,000 or so clones; roughly an eighth of them occurred a single time. Together, the top ten hold roughly 0.04% of the sample.

From each donor, a single peripheral blood sample of around 120 mL on average was drawn into heparinised tubes. A BD FACSAria II was used to sort naive, central memory, regulatory and stem cell-like memory CD4+ T cells with a panel that included CD45RO, CCR7, CD25, CD127, CD95 and CD27. All sorted populations exceeded 95% purity. PBMCs were separated immediately by Lymphoprep density gradient centrifugation and were stained directly, without being cultured. Samples were stained and sorted in pairs, with one healthy donor and one patient per experiment, so that batch effects were minimized. The sequence joins TRBV7-3 to TRBJ1-2, with TRBD1 as a weak D call on 6 bases. Specimen: naive CD4+ T cells from blood. The cell subset or site label for this specimen denotes: true naive CD4+ T cells. This clonotype originated in a man in his late teens or twenties with type 1 diabetes. The CDR3 protein sequence reads: CASSPQGSFYGYTF. The nucleotide sequence is TGTGCCAGCAGCCCTCAGGGGAGTTTCTATGGCTACACCTTC.